Following are 28 T cell receptor beta chains from one sample sequenced in a study of T cell repertoires in cytomegalovirus infection. Their target antigens are unknown. TCRdb called the reads again in MiXCR, with one record for every CDR3 protein. The sample carries about 770,000 distinct CDR3 sequences, about 28% recorded once. The specimen was cultured CD8+ T cells from PBMCs, collected from culture after CMV antigen stimulation. The receptors originated from a human donor in good health (CMV status not recorded). Some clones in this sample may be carry-over from other donors' samples.

The chain links TRBV6-5 to TRBJ1-2; unclear D gene. The CDR3 length is 15 residues. Between the trimmed V and J ends, which lost 6 bases and 2 bases, there was a span of 16 bases. Germline CDR1 MNHEY, CDR2 SVGAGI. This chain's CDR3 is CASSTRVSGNYGYTF. CDR3 in DNA: TGTGCCAGCAGCACCAGAGTCTCCGGGAACTATGGCTACACCTTC.

This clonotype was detected ten times or more. The CDR3 DNA sequence: TGTGCCAGCAGCCCCCGGGACTTAAAGGGGCATGAAAAACTGTTTTTT. It translates to CASSPRDLKGHEKLFF. This chain links TRBV7-9 with TRBJ1-4; a possible D gene is TRBD1 (5 bases). Trimming left V 5 bases short and J 6 bases short, with 19 bases between. CDR3 length: 16 residues. Germline CDR1 is SEHNR and CDR2 is FQNEAQ (reference sequence).

A few counts support this clonotype. V is TRBV27 and J is TRBJ2-7; 7 bases fit TRBD2. CDR1 and CDR2 (germline): MNHEY, SMNVEV (reference sequence). With V trimmed by 5 bases and J by 1 base, 5 bases remained unmatched. This CDR3 spans 14 amino acids. In nucleotides, the CDR3 is TGTGCCAGCAGTAGTACTAGCGCGTCCTACGAGCAGTACGTC. This codes for CASSSTSASYEQYV.

Concerning this clonotype itself: Compared with germline, one end of the junction differs, possibly owing to a read error. The chain recombines TRBV7-7 with TRBJ2-1, with 9 positions matching TRBD2. CDR3 size: 16 residues. The V gene's germline CDR1 is SSHAT and CDR2 FNYEAQ (reference sequence). CDR3 sequence reads: CASSPQLAGVYNEQFF. In DNA, the CDR3 is TGTGCTAGCAGCCCCCAACTAGCGGGTGTTTACAATGAGCAGTTCTTC.

This clonotype was seen at least ten times. The chain is built from TRBV12-3 or TRBV12-4 and TRBJ2-2; 9 positions agree with TRBD1. The CDR3 has 16 residues. V was pared by 6 bases and J by 4 bases, with 9 bases of the junction left unmatched. CDR3 sequence reads: CASSPQGTGPTGELFF. The CDR3 DNA is TGTGCCAGCAGCCCACAAGGGACAGGGCCCACCGGGGAGCTGTTTTTT.

The table lists this clonotype with a few counts. The genes are TRBV12-3 or TRBV12-4 and TRBJ1-2; D is unresolved. CDR3 length equals 13 residues. V dropped 1 base and J dropped 2 bases, with 5 bases sitting between them. The CDR3 nucleotides read TGTGCCAGCAGTTTAGAACGGAACTATGGCTACACCTTC. It translates to CASSLERNYGYTF.

The V gene is TRBV7-9, the J gene TRBJ1-3; maybe TRBD1 (6 bases). This CDR3 is built from 16 residues. V lost 5 bases and J 3 bases, leaving 17 bases between the germline ends. Germline V gives CDR1 SEHNR, CDR2 FQNEAQ (reference sequence). CDR3 bases: TGTGCCAGCAGCGCCACAGGGAACTTGCTTGGAAACACCATATATTTT. Amino acids: CASSATGNLLGNTIYF.

This clonotype came up many times. This sequence joins TRBV2 and TRBJ2-7; D not certain. This CDR3 comprises 10 residues. V was cut by 4 bases and J by 2 bases, with 0 bases left in between. Germline-derived CDR1 and CDR2 are SNHLY and FYNNEI. The CDR3 DNA is TGTGCCAGCAGTGCCTACGAGCAGTACTTC. Translation: CASSAYEQYF.

This clonotype has more than one count but fewer than ten. The chain is built from TRBV10-3 and TRBJ2-3, with unresolved D. Germline V gene sequence: CDR1 ENHRY, CDR2 SYGVKD. The CDR3 has 14 residues. V lost 3 bases to trimming and J lost 5 bases, with 12 bases between them. The CDR3 coding sequence is TGTGCCATCAGTGAACCGAGTGCAGGAGATACGCAGTATTTT. The encoded protein is CAISEPSAGDTQYF.

This clonotype has a handful of counts. V gene TRBV7-9 combines with J gene TRBJ2-7, with D perhaps TRBD2 (7 bases). The V and J ends lost 11 bases and 1 base respectively, with 15 bases between them. Germline V gene data show CDR1 as SEHNR and CDR2 as FQNEAQ (reference sequence). The CDR3 consists of 13 residues. DNA of the CDR3: TGTGCCGCCGAGGGGGGGAAATCCTACGAGCAGTACTTC. This gives the protein CAAEGGKSYEQYF.

This clonotype was recorded once. The rearrangement links TRBV7-2 to TRBJ1-1; D unresolved. Trimming stripped 0 bases from V and 5 bases from J, with 10 bases between. CDR1 is SGHTA, CDR2 FQGNSA, per germline. The length of the CDR3 is 14 residues. In DNA, the CDR3 is TGTGCCAGCAGCTTAGCGGCAGCTAGAACTGAAGCTTTCTTT. Protein sequence: CASSLAAARTEAFF.

This chain uses TRBV18 with TRBJ2-1; TRBD2 aligns across 13 bases. Germline loops: CDR1 KGHSH, CDR2 LQKENI. V lost 2 bases to trimming and J lost 8 bases; unmatched junction nucleotides: 3. This CDR3 contains 15 residues. The CDR3 region has the DNA TGTGCCAGCTCACCAGCACTAGCGGGGGGGCATGAGCAGTTCTTC. Encoded protein: CASSPALAGGHEQFF.

This sequence joins TRBV5-1 and TRBJ2-7, with D maybe TRBD1 (6 bases). The CDR3 is 13 residues long. V dropped 0 bases and J dropped 7 bases, with 11 bases sitting between them. CDR1 is SGHRS and CDR2 is YFSETQ in the germline V gene. The CDR3 reads CASSLDRVGEQYF. Written as DNA, the CDR3 is TGCGCCAGCAGCTTGGACAGGGTGGGGGAGCAGTACTTC.

A few counts support this clonotype. This chain links TRBV11-2 with TRBJ1-2, with D possibly matching TRBD1 (5 bases). Trimming stripped 6 bases from V and 5 bases from J, with 13 bases between. The CDR3 is 13 amino acids. The germline CDR1 and CDR2 sequences are SGHAT and FQNNGV. The CDR3 DNA reads TGTGCCAGCAGAGCCTCCGCAGGGTATGGCTACACCTTC. This encodes CASRASAGYGYTF.

This clonotype was counted a few times. This chain joins TRBV4-1 and TRBJ1-5, with D maybe TRBD1 (6 bases). Germline lookup yields CDR1 MGHRA and CDR2 YSYEKL. This CDR3 contains 16 residues. Trimming cost V 1 base and J 4 bases, with 14 bases left between them. The CDR3 DNA is TGCGCCAGCAGCCAAGTTGAGAGGGGGGGGAATCAGCCCCAGCATTTT. Its protein is CASSQVERGGNQPQHF.

This chain uses TRBV27 with TRBJ1-5, with a weak D call TRBD1 (5 bases). CDR1 and CDR2 (germline): MNHEY, SMNVEV (reference sequence). V lost 5 bases and J 5 bases, leaving 13 bases between the germline ends. This CDR3 spans 14 amino acids. Here the CDR3 DNA reads TGTGCCAGCAGTACCCGACGGGGGGATCAGCCCCAGCATTTT. Protein product: CASSTRRGDQPQHF.

The CDR3 nucleotides are TGTGCCAGCAGGGAACCGGGCCCCCAAGAGACCCAGTACTTC. Translating gives CASREPGPQETQYF. V is TRBV2 and J is TRBJ2-5; D is unclear. CDR3 size: 14 residues. Looked up from germline, CDR1 is SNHLY and CDR2 is FYNNEI. Trimming left V 6 bases short and J 1 base short, with 12 bases between.

The CDR3 spells CASSSMVSARGFFDTEAFF. The DNA of the CDR3 is TGTGCCAGCAGTTCCATGGTCTCCGCGCGAGGGTTCTTCGACACTGAAGCTTTCTTT. The chain recombines TRBV6-5 with TRBJ1-1; D is unclear. Trimming removed 4 bases at V and 3 bases at J, with 27 bases between. Germline V gene lookup returns CDR1 MNHEY and CDR2 SVGAGI. CDR3 length equals 19 residues.

This clonotype was counted a few times. J is TRBJ1-5 and V is TRBV12-3 or TRBV12-4; D may be TRBD1 (5 bases). CDR3 length: 15 amino acids. V shed 5 bases and J shed 6 bases, with 17 bases lying between them. The CDR3 protein is CASSPDQGKAQPQHF. CDR3 nucleotides: TGTGCCAGCAGTCCAGACCAGGGAAAGGCTCAGCCCCAGCATTTT.

The genes are TRBV2 and TRBJ2-3, with 8 bases identical to TRBD1. J was trimmed by 8 bases and V by 10 bases; bases with no gene match: 8. This CDR3 has 12 residues. The germline V gene encodes CDR1 SNHLY and CDR2 FYNNEI. The CDR3 sequence: CANQGATFTQYF. Written as DNA, the CDR3 is TGTGCCAACCAGGGGGCCACCTTTACGCAGTATTTT.

This sequence joins TRBV6-2 or TRBV6-3 and TRBJ2-1, with D possibly being TRBD2 (6 bases). Trimming removed 10 bases from V and 6 bases from J, with 16 bases in between. The CDR3 has 13 amino acids. Germline V gene lookup returns CDR1 MNHEY and CDR2 SVGEGT. The CDR3 sequence: CAIQEGWGNEQFF. CDR3 sequence (DNA): TGTGCCATACAGGAGGGCTGGGGCAATGAGCAGTTCTTC.

The chain has TRBV6-6 and TRBJ2-1, with 15 bases aligning to TRBD2. The germline gives CDR1 MNHNY, CDR2 SVGAGI (reference sequence). There are 19 residues in the CDR3. V was pared by 6 bases and J by 0 bases, with 9 bases of the junction left unmatched. In DNA, the CDR3 is TGTGCCAGCAGACGGACTAGCGGGGGGGAAGCCCACTCCTACAATGAGCAGTTCTTC. This translates into CASRRTSGGEAHSYNEQFF.

This clonotype turned up a few times. The chain is built from TRBV27 and TRBJ1-1; tentative D call: TRBD1 (5 bases). The germline CDR1 and CDR2 sequences are MNHEY and SMNVEV (reference sequence). The CDR3 spans 14 residues. V lost 4 bases and J 6 bases, leaving 15 bases between the germline ends. The CDR3 DNA follows: TGTGCCAGCAGTTCCCGGAAGAGGGGATCTGAAGCTTTCTTT. Translation gives CASSSRKRGSEAFF.

V gene TRBV15 combines with J gene TRBJ1-5; D call uncertain. Germline V gives CDR1 LNHNV, CDR2 YYDKDF (reference sequence). CDR3 length equals 12 residues. V lost 0 bases and J lost 10, with 7 bases in between. CDR3 in amino acids: CATSRDQEPQHF. CDR3 nucleotides: TGTGCCACCAGCAGAGATCAGGAACCCCAGCATTTT.

The chain joins TRBV6-1 to TRBJ2-2, with D hard to call. Germline V gene data show CDR1 as MNHNS and CDR2 as SASEGT. The CDR3 has 12 amino acids. V dropped 10 bases and J dropped 5 bases, with 11 bases sitting between them. DNA of the CDR3: TGTGCCACCCCCATTCTAACCGGGGAGCTGTTTTTT. This gives the protein CATPILTGELFF.

The rearrangement joins TRBV12-3 or TRBV12-4 to TRBJ2-5; tentatively, D is TRBD2 (6 bases). The V end lost 5 bases, the J end lost 5 bases, and 12 bases lay between the germline ends. CDR3 length: 13 residues. The CDR3 DNA follows: TGTGCCAGCAGTGGGGCGGGGTGGGAGACCCAGTACTTC. This codes for CASSGAGWETQYF.

V and J are TRBV5-6 and TRBJ1-2; possible D gene TRBD1, 6 bases. The CDR3 is 13 residues long. Trimming took 7 bases from V and 6 from J, leaving 16 bases between them. Germline CDR1 SGHDT, CDR2 YYEEEE. The CDR3 is CASGRQDLNGYTF. For the CDR3, the DNA is TGTGCCAGCGGCAGACAGGATCTGAATGGCTACACCTTC.

The chain employs TRBV7-9 and TRBJ2-3, with TRBD2 matching 15 bases. The CDR3 contains 19 residues. V was pared by 3 bases and J by 3 bases, with 10 bases of the junction left unmatched. Germline CDR1 and CDR2: SEHNR and FQNEAQ (reference sequence). The CDR3 bases are TGTGCCAGCAGCTTCTCCGGGACTAGCGGGGGGATGGGGACAGATACGCAGTATTTT. Translating it yields CASSFSGTSGGMGTDTQYF.